This T cell receptor (beta chain) was observed in a study of blood T cell repertoires in COVID-19. Overall study context: Acute and convalescent COVID-19 specimens originated in the United States, Italy and Spain.

Authors' processing steps: For nucleated cells, counts were estimated from reference gene primer amplification. The assay was immunoSEQ multiplex PCR, and TCRdb's table has in-frame clones only and misses some. D and trimming come from the DNA, and the V and J calls and clone size come from that table. This table holds approximately 340,000 clones, approximately 82% found once. V was pared by 4 bases and J by 3 bases, with 11 bases of the junction left unmatched. In germline, CDR1 is SGHVS, CDR2 FQNEAQ. The CDR3 covers 16 residues. Material: peripheral blood. This chain uses TRBV7-8 with TRBJ1-2, with TRBD1 matching over 7 bases. The TCR comes from a man younger than 45 with active or convalescent COVID-19. This CDR3 is CASSYSLSTGYYGYTF. Written as DNA, the CDR3 is TGTGCCAGCAGCTACTCCCTCTCGACAGGGTACTATGGCTACACCTTC. The full variable domain, in which reference TRBV7-8 and TRBJ1-2 provide the parts outside the CDR3, is GAGVSQSPRYKVAKRGQDVALRCDPISGHVSLFWYQQALGQGPEFLTYFQNEAQLDKSGLPSDRFFAERPEGSVSTLKIQRTQQEDSAVYLCASSYSLSTGYYGYTFGSGTRLTVV.